This T cell receptor beta chain was identified during a study of T cell changes during pregnancy in multiple sclerosis. V lost 6 bases and J lost 8; bases outside the gene matches: 21. This CDR3 contains 17 residues. Germline assignment: CDR1 LNHDA and CDR2 SQIVND (reference sequence). Repertoires were generated with immunoSEQ multiplex PCR, while TCRdb's copy carries only in-frame clones and drops some. The sample shows tens of thousands of clones, roughly 92% of them seen only once. This TCR was sampled from a female donor with multiple sclerosis, enrolled in a pregnancy study. The chain joins TRBV19 to TRBJ1-2; 7 bases match TRBD1. Material: peripheral blood, obtained in the second trimester of pregnancy. CDR3 coding DNA: TGTGCCAGTAGCCAGTCGACCGGGACAGCAAATTCCCGAGGCTACACCTTC. Residues: CASSQSTGTANSRGYTF.